The 7 T cell receptor beta chains given below trace back to one sample, sequenced in a study of response to subunit inactivated influenza vaccine. TCRdb ran MiXCR on the RT-PCR reads and lists one entry per CDR3 protein. The data hold about half a million distinct CDR3 sequences, with about 25% observed a single time. Here the sequenced sample was CD4+ T cells sorted from PBMCs, taken approximately 5 days after vaccination. The receptors were gathered from a man aged 45-65 years who received an inactivated influenza vaccine.

This clonotype was counted only a few times. This rearrangement joins TRBV25-1 to TRBJ2-1; tentatively, D is TRBD1 or TRBD2 (5 bases each). Deletions cut 1 base from V and 1 base from J, with 11 bases between. This CDR3 spans 16 amino acids. Germline CDR1 is MGHDK and CDR2 is SYGVNS. In DNA form, the CDR3 reads TGTGCCAGCAGTGAATCCGGGACCAAGTCCTACAATGAGCAGTTCTTC. Translated, it gives CASSESGTKSYNEQFF.

The rearrangement links TRBV12-3 or TRBV12-4 to TRBJ2-7; D gene uncertain. V was clipped by 2 bases and J by 7 bases, with 9 bases between them. This CDR3 has 12 residues. The CDR3 DNA sequence: TGTGCCAGCAGTTTATTCGGTCATGAGCAGTACTTC. It translates to CASSLFGHEQYF.

This clonotype was counted many times. The V call is TRBV12-3 or TRBV12-4, the J call TRBJ2-1; 7 bases fit TRBD2. Losses at the gene ends were 3 bases for V and 9 bases for J; bases not matched to a gene: 5. The CDR3 is 13 amino acids. The CDR3 sequence is CASSFQRGTEQFF. DNA for the CDR3: TGTGCCAGCAGTTTCCAGCGGGGCACTGAGCAGTTCTTC.

This clonotype showed up just once. In nucleotides, the CDR3 is TGTGCCAGCCACCGGGACAGGGCGTCCCTAGGATATGGCTACACCTTC. Translated: CASHRDRASLGYGYTF. The chain joins TRBV2 to TRBJ1-2; 9 nucleotides line up with TRBD1. The CDR3 loop spans 16 amino acids. CDR1 is SNHLY, CDR2 FYNNEI, per germline. The V gene end was trimmed by 8 bases and the J gene end by 5 bases; junction bases not matched to a gene: 15.

The J gene is TRBJ2-7, the V gene TRBV7-2; D could derive from TRBD1 or TRBD2 (5 bases each). CDR1 and CDR2 from the germline V gene are SGHTA and FQGNSA. The CDR3 runs 15 residues. Trimming removed 5 bases at V and 2 bases at J, with 16 bases between. The CDR3 spells CASSPRSGSAYEQYF. CDR3 nucleotides: TGTGCCAGCAGCCCACGGTCAGGGAGCGCCTACGAGCAGTACTTC.

This clonotype has a handful of counts. The genes are TRBV11-2 and TRBJ2-7; 9 nucleotides agree with TRBD1. Germline V gene data show CDR1 as SGHAT and CDR2 as FQNNGV. The CDR3 is 16 amino acids. The V and J ends lost 2 bases and 4 bases, in that order; junction bases with no gene match: 9. For the CDR3, the DNA is TGTGCCAGCAGCTTAAATTTCGGACAGGGGATGTACGAGCAGTACTTC. The encoded protein is CASSLNFGQGMYEQYF.

This clonotype was recorded a few times. V gene TRBV20-1 combines with J gene TRBJ2-1; TRBD2 agrees at 10 bases. Germline lookup yields CDR1 DFQATT and CDR2 SNEGSKA (reference sequence). The CDR3 totals 17 residues. The V and J ends lost 0 bases and 1 base, in that order; junction bases with no gene match: 6. CDR3 amino acids: CSARDRSGRASYNEQFF. The CDR3 DNA follows: TGCAGTGCTAGAGATAGGAGCGGGAGGGCTTCCTACAATGAGCAGTTCTTC.